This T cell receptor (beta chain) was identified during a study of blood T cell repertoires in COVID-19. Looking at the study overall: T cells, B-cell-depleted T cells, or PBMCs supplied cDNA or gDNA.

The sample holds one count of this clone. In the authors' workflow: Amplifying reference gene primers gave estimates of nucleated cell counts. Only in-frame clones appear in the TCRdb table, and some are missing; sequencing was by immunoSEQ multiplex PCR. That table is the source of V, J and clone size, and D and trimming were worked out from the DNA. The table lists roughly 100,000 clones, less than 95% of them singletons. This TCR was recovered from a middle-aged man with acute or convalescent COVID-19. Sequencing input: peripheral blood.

The CDR3 sequence: CASSLGQINYGYTF. Written as DNA, the CDR3 is TGTGCCAGCAGCCTTGGACAGATTAACTATGGCTACACCTTC. The genes are TRBV3-1 (or the pseudogene TRBV3-2) and TRBJ1-2, with a tentative D call TRBD1 (6 bases). The V end was cut by 4 bases, the J end by 1 base, with 10 bases between. Germline assignment: CDR1 LGHDT and CDR2 YNNKEL (reference sequence). CDR3 length: 14 amino acids.